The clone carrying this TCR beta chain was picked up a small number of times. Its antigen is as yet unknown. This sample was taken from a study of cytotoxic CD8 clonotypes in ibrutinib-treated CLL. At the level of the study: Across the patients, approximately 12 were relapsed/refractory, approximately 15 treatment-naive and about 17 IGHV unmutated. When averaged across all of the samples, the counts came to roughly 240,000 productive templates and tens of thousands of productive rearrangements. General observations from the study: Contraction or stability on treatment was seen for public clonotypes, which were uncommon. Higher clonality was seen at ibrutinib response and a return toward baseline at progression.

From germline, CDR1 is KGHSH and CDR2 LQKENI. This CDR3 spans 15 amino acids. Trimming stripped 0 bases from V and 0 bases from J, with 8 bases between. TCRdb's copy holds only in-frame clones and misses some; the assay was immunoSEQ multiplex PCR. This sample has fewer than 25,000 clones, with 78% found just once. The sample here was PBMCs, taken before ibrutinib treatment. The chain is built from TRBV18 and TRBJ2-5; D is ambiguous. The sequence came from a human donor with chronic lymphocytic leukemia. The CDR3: CASSPPLDHQETQYF. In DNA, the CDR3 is TGTGCCAGCTCACCACCTCTTGACCACCAAGAGACCCAGTACTTC.